The 8 T cell receptor beta chains given below trace back to one sample, sequenced in a study of blood T cells in healthy people across ages. With a J-beta primer mix and a sample-barcoded 5' primer, a second PCR ran roughly 6 to 11 cycles. TCRdb recomputed calls from the 5' RACE reads with MiXCR, one row per CDR3 protein. The sample has 1.4 million or so distinct CDR3 sequences; around 40% are singletons. Material: blood. These TCRs come from a woman in her late teens or twenties in good health.

Note on this clonotype: At one of its ends the junction is not consistent with the germline gene, which may arise from a read error. The chain recombines TRBV6-5 with TRBJ2-7, with 10 bases matching TRBD2. The CDR3 covers 16 residues. Germline V CDR1 and CDR2: MNHEY, SVGAGI. The CDR3 coding sequence is TGTGCCAGCAGTCACTCCCCTAGCGGGAGCTCCTACGAGCAGTACTTC. Translating it yields CASSHSPSGSSYEQYF.

The chain employs TRBV6-5 and TRBJ2-7; D gene ambiguous. The CDR3 has 11 amino acids. Germline lookup yields CDR1 MNHEY and CDR2 SVGAGI. V was clipped by 2 bases and J by 10 bases, with 9 bases between them. In DNA, the CDR3 is TGTGCCAGCAGTTACACGTATTATCAGTACTTC. Residues: CASSYTYYQYF.

Concerning this clonotype itself: This clone may be a read error of a much larger clone one base away. This chain joins TRBV27 and TRBJ1-2, with D unresolved. Per germline, CDR1 MNHEY and CDR2 SMNVEV (reference sequence). The CDR3 runs 13 residues. Trimming stripped 5 bases from V and 5 bases from J, with 12 bases between. In DNA form, the CDR3 reads TGTGCCAGCAGTGCTGCTCCCACGTATGGCTACACCTTC. Translation gives CASSAAPTYGYTF.

This clonotype was seen more than once but under ten times. This may be a read error, as it is one base from a much larger clone. The chain carries TRBV5-1 and TRBJ2-5; no clear D gene. This CDR3 region has 14 residues. Germline CDR1 is SGHRS and CDR2 is YFSETQ. V gave up 1 base and J gave up 5 bases, with 12 bases separating them. CDR3 sequence: CASSLNSLRETQYF. Written as DNA, the CDR3 is TGCGCCAGCAGCTTGAATAGCTTGCGGGAGACCCAGTACTTC. Looking up the rest from reference TRBV5-1 and TRBJ2-5 gives the full variable domain: KAGVTQTPRYLIKTRGQQVTLSCSPISGHRSVSWYQQTPGQGLQFLFEYFSETQRNKGNFPGRFSGRQFSNSRSEMNVSTLELGDSALYLCASSLNSLRETQYFGPGTRLLVL.

CDR3 region: CASSPPPKGPQLYNEQFF. CDR3 coding DNA: TGTGCCAGCAGCCCTCCTCCAAAGGGACCGCAGCTTTACAATGAGCAGTTCTTC. The V gene is TRBV11-2, the J gene TRBJ2-1; D tentatively fits TRBD1 or TRBD2 (5 bases each). The CDR3 is 18 residues long. Germline lookup yields CDR1 SGHAT and CDR2 FQNNGV. V lost 5 bases to trimming and J lost 4 bases, with 24 bases between them.

V usage is TRBV11-2 and J usage is TRBJ2-3; no reliable D call. Germline CDR1 reads SGHAT; CDR2 reads FQNNGV. The CDR3 runs to 16 residues. The V and J ends lost 0 bases and 2 bases respectively, with 12 bases between them. The CDR3 sequence: CASSLEPSGFTDTQYF. CDR3 nucleotides: TGTGCCAGCAGCTTAGAACCATCCGGCTTCACAGATACGCAGTATTTT. Complete variable domain (other parts from reference TRBV11-2 and TRBJ2-3): EAGVAQSPRYKIIEKRQSVAFWCNPISGHATLYWYQQILGQGPKLLIQFQNNGVVDDSQLPKDRFSAERLKGVDSTLKIQPAKLEDSAVYLCASSLEPSGFTDTQYFGPGTRLTVL.

This chain connects TRBV7-9 to TRBJ1-3; D is uncertain. Between the trimmed V and J ends, which lost 3 bases and 0 bases, there was a span of 6 bases. Germline V CDR1 and CDR2: SEHNR, FQNEAQ (reference sequence). The CDR3 has 14 amino acids. The CDR3: CASSLPSSGNTIYF. The CDR3 DNA sequence: TGTGCCAGCAGCTTGCCGAGCTCTGGAAACACCATATATTTT.

There are a few counts of this clonotype. V is TRBV6-5 and J is TRBJ1-2, with D maybe TRBD1 (5 bases). Trimming cost V 2 bases and J 3 bases, with 16 bases left between them. The CDR3 runs to 16 residues. Germline assignment: CDR1 MNHEY and CDR2 SVGAGI. The CDR3 region has the DNA TGTGCCAGCAGTTACAGAGGTGGCAGGGATCACTATGGCTACACCTTC. Amino acids: CASSYRGGRDHYGYTF.